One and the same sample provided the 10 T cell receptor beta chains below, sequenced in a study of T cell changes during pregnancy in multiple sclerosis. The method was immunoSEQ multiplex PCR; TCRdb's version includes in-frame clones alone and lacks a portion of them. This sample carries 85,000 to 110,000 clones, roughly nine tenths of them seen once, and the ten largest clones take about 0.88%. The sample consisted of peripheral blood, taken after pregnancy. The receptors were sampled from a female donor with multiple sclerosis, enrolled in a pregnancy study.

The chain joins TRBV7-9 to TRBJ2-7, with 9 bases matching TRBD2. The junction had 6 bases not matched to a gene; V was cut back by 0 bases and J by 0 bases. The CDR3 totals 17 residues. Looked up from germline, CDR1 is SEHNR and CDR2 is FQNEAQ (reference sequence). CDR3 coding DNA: TGTGCCAGCAGCTTAGCCCCGGGACTAGCTAGCTCCTACGAGCAGTACTTC. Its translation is CASSLAPGLASSYEQYF.

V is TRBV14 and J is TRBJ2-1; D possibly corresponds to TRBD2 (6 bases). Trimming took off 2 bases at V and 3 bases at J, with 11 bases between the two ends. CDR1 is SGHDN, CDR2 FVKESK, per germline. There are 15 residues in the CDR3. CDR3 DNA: TGTGCCAGCAGCCAAATGGGGAGGCTCTACAATGAGCAGTTCTTC. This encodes CASSQMGRLYNEQFF. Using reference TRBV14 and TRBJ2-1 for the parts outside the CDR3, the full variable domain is EAGVTQFPSHSVIEKGQTVTLRCDPISGHDNLYWYRRVMGKEIKFLLHFVKESKQDESGMPNNRFLAERTGGTYSTLKVQPAELEDSGVYFCASSQMGRLYNEQFFGPGTRLTVL.

The CDR3 coding sequence is TGCGCCAGCAGCCAAGGTACAGGGTTTGGCGCCTACGAGCAGTACTTC. Its translation is CASSQGTGFGAYEQYF. The gene calls are TRBV4-1 and TRBJ2-5, with a tentative D call TRBD1 (6 bases). The J call may be wrong; the DNA end is better matched by TRBJ2-7. CDR1 is MGHRA and CDR2 is YSYEKL in the germline V gene. The CDR3 spans 16 residues.

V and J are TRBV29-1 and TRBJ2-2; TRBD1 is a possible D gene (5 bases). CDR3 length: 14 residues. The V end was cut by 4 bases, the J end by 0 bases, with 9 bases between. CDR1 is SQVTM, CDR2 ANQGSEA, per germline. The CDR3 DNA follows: TGCAGCGTTGTAAAAGGGGCGAACACCGGGGAGCTGTTTTTT. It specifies CSVVKGANTGELFF.

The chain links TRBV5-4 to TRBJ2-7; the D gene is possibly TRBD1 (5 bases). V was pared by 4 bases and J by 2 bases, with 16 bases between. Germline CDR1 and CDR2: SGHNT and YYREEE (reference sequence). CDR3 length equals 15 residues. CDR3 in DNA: TGTGCCAGCAGCCCAAAAGGCGCAGGGACCTACGAGCAGTACTTC. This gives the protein CASSPKGAGTYEQYF.

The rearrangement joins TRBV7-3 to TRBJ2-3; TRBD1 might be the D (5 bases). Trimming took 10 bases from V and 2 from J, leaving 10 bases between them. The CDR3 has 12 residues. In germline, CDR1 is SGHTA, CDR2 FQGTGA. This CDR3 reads CAIRVDTDTQYF. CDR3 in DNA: TGTGCCATCAGGGTAGACACAGATACGCAGTATTTT. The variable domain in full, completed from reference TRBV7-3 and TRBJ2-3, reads GAGVSQTPSNKVTEKGKYVELRCDPISGHTALYWYRQSLGQGPEFLIYFQGTGAADDSGLPNDRFFAVRPEGSVSTLKIQRTERGDSAVYLCAIRVDTDTQYFGPGTRLTVL.

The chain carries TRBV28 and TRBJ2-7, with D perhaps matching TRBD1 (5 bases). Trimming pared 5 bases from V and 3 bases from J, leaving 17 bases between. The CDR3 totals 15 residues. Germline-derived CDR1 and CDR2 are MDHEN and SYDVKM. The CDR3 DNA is TGTGCCAGCAGTAGTCGACAGTTCTTCTACTACGAGCAGTACTTC. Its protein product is CASSSRQFFYYEQYF. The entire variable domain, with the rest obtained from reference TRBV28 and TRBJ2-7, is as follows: DVKVTQSSRYLVKRTGEKVFLECVQDMDHENMFWYRQDPGLGLRLIYFSYDVKMKEKGDIPEGYSVSREKKERFSLILESASTNQTSMYLCASSSRQFFYYEQYFGPGTRLTVT.

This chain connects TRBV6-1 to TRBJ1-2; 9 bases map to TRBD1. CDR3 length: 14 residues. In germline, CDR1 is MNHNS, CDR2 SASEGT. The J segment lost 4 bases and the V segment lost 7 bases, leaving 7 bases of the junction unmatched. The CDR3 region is CASIPPGQGYGYTF. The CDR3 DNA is TGTGCCAGCATCCCCCCGGGACAGGGCTATGGCTACACCTTC.

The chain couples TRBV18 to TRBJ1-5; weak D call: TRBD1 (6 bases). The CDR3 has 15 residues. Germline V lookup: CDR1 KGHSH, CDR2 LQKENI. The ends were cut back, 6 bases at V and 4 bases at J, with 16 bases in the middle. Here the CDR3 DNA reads TGTGCCAGCTCTCCAGAAATCCAGGGGAATCAGCCCCAGCATTTT. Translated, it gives CASSPEIQGNQPQHF.

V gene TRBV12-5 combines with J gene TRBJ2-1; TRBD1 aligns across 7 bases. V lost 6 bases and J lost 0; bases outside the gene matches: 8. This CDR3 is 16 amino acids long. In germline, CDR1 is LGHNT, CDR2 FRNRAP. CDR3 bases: TGTGCTAGTGGCAATGACAGGGCGAGCTCCTACAATGAGCAGTTCTTC. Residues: CASGNDRASSYNEQFF. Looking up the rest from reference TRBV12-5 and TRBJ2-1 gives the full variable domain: DARVTQTPRHKVTEMGQEVTMRCQPILGHNTVFWYRQTMMQGLELLAYFRNRAPLDDSGMPKDRFSAEMPDATLATLKIQPSEPRDSAVYFCASGNDRASSYNEQFFGPGTRLTVL.